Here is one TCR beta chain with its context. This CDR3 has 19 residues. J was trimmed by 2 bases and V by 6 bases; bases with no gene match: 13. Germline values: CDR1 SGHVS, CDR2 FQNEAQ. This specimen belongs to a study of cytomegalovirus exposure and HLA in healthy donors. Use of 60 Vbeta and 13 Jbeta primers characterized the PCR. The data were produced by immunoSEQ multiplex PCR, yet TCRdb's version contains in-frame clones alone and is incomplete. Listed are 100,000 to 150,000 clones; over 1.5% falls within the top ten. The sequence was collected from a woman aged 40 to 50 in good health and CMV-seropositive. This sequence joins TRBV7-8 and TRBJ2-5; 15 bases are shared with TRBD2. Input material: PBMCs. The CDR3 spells CASSRPGLAGGGGQETQYF. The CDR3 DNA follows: TGTGCCAGCAGTCGACCGGGACTAGCGGGAGGTGGAGGTCAAGAGACCCAGTACTTC.